Detailed here is one T cell receptor beta chain. At one of its ends the junction is not consistent with the germline gene, which may arise from a read error. The data stem from a study of CD4 and CD8 cells across lung adenocarcinoma regions. TCRdb used MiXCR to reprocess the PCR reads, holding one entry per CDR3 protein. The repertoire includes nearly 7,000 distinct CDR3 sequences, roughly 54% of them detected once, and 35% to 45% sits in the top ten. Germline loops: CDR1 MNHNS, CDR2 SASEGT. This CDR3 comprises 17 residues. Samples came from patients with localized non-small cell lung adenocarcinoma. The TCR was taken from a male donor with lung adenocarcinoma. The CD4 and CD8 labels of this study may be unreliable. The chain has TRBV6-1 and TRBJ2-3, with 10 bases identical to TRBD2. Sample: CD8+ T cells from the center of a lung tumor. CDR3 amino acids: CASRQGLAGASTDEQYF. The CDR3 nucleotides are TGTGCCAGCAGACAAGGGCTAGCGGGAGCGAGTACAGATGAGCAGTATTTC.